The rows below give T cell receptor beta chains drawn from one sample of a study of T cell repertoires in cytomegalovirus infection. Their antigens are not known. TCRdb called the reads again in MiXCR, with one record for every CDR3 protein. The sample consists of about a million distinct CDR3 sequences, roughly 30% of them appearing once. This sample comprised cultured CD8+ T cells from PBMCs, obtained from culture after CMV antigen stimulation. Source of these receptors: a human donor in good health (CMV status not recorded). Some clones in this sample may be carry-over from other donors' samples. The CDR3 runs from the conserved cysteine through the conserved F or W. Each record gives: V gene, J gene, D gene, clone size, CDR3 DNA, CDR3 protein. D genes are given only for firm matches. Clone size is not always given. Where it is, it says once, few, many or a class for expanded clones.

>TRBV9|TRBJ2-4|NA|few
TGTGCCACTTGGGGGGCCGCCAAAAACATTCAGTACTTC
CATWGAAKNIQYF
>TRBV7-9|TRBJ2-7|NA|few
TGTGCCAGCAGCTCCAGCACGGCAGGCCCCTACGAGCAGTACTTC
CASSSSTAGPYEQYF
>TRBV7-6|TRBJ1-3|NA|NA
TGTGCCAGCAGCCCCTTACTGGATTCCTCTGGAAACACCATATATTTT
CASSPLLDSSGNTIYF
>TRBV7-6|TRBJ2-3|TRBD1|NA
TGTGCCAGCAGCTCCCGACAGGGACGTGCCACAGATACGCAGTATTTT
CASSSRQGRATDTQYF
>TRBV28|TRBJ2-3|NA|few
TGTGCCAGCAGTTTTGGGTTGGGCCTAAGGGATACGCAGTATTTT
CASSFGLGLRDTQYF
>TRBV6-5|TRBJ1-1|NA|NA
TGTGCCAGCAGTTACGCCGGAACTGAAGCTTTCTTT
CASSYAGTEAFF
>TRBV7-9|TRBJ2-3|TRBD2|NA
TGTGCCAGCAGCTTAGCGCAACTAGCGGGACTCACAGATACGCAGTATTTT
CASSLAQLAGLTDTQYF
>TRBV7-7|TRBJ2-1|NA|NA
TGTGCTAGCAGCCCCGGTGGAGCCGATGAGCAGTTCTTC
CASSPGGADEQFF
>TRBV10-3|TRBJ2-5|NA|NA
TGTGCCATGGGCCCCCGAGCGGAGACCCAGTACTTC
CAMGPRAETQYF
>TRBV6-1|TRBJ1-1|NA|few
TGTGCCAGCAGTGAAGGTAGAGGGCACACTGAAGCTTTCTTT
CASSEGRGHTEAFF
>TRBV6-6|TRBJ2-5|TRBD1|NA
TGTGCCAGCAGTTACTCGCGGGCAGGGGGTAGGGAGACCCAGTACTTC
CASSYSRAGGRETQYF
>TRBV10-3|TRBJ1-2|NA|NA
TGTGCCATCAGTGACCCCGGGACGGAAGCTAACTATGGCTACACCTTC
CAISDPGTEANYGYTF
>TRBV4-1|TRBJ2-2|TRBD2|NA
TGCGCCAGCAGCCTTCCCGGGACTAGTCTCGCGAACACCGGGGAGCTGTTTTTT
CASSLPGTSLANTGELFF
>TRBV11-2|TRBJ1-1|NA|NA
TGTGTCAGCAGCTTAGTTCCAGAGGCTATGAACACTGAAGCTTTCTTT
CVSSLVPEAMNTEAFF
>TRBV7-9|TRBJ1-1|NA|many
TGTGCCAGCAGCTTAGTAGCGGGCATCAACACTGAAGCTTTCTTT
CASSLVAGINTEAFF
>TRBV6-8|TRBJ1-2|TRBD1|few
TGTGCCAGCAGTTCTGGACAGGGCTTGTGGGATGGCTACACCTTC
CASSSGQGLWDGYTF
>TRBV10-3|TRBJ1-1|NA|NA
TGTGCCATCAGTGAGGGCTGGACCGAATCGAACACTGAAGCTTTCTTT
CAISEGWTESNTEAFF
>TRBV20-1|TRBJ1-1|NA|few
TGCAGTGCTAGAGGATACCGACTCGGGTTGAGGGGCACTGAAGCTTTCTTT
CSARGYRLGLRGTEAFF
>TRBV4-1|TRBJ1-2|NA|NA
TGCGCCAGCAGCCAAGATCCAGGGGCCGTTAACTATGGCTACACCTTC
CASSQDPGAVNYGYTF
>TRBV19|TRBJ2-7|NA|NA
TGTGCCAGTAGTATTGGACAGATGTACGAGCAGTACTTC
CASSIGQMYEQYF
>TRBV19|TRBJ2-3|NA|NA
TGTGCCAGTAGTATAACGAAGAGCACAGATACGCAGTATTTT
CASSITKSTDTQYF
>TRBV7-2|TRBJ1-1|NA|many
TGTGCCAGCACCTTAGGGACCAGGAACACTGAAGCTTTCTTT
CASTLGTRNTEAFF
>TRBV7-4|TRBJ1-1|NA|NA
TGTGCCAGCAGCTTAAAGGACAGTTCATATCACGCTGAAGCTTTCTTT
CASSLKDSSYHAEAFF
>TRBV7-8|TRBJ1-4|TRBD1|NA
TGTGCCAGCAGCCTGGCGTCGACACAGGGGGCATGGGAAAAACTGTTTTTT
CASSLASTQGAWEKLFF
>TRBV6-5|TRBJ1-1|TRBD1|NA
TGTGCCAGCAGTTACGCCCCCGAGGACAGGGCAGACACTGAAGCTTTCTTT
CASSYAPEDRADTEAFF
>TRBV4-2|TRBJ2-5|NA|few
TGTGCCAGCAGCCAAGATGCCGCAGGGAAAGAGACCCAGTACTTC
CASSQDAAGKETQYF
>TRBV7-9|TRBJ2-5|TRBD2|NA
TGTGCCAGCAGCCCCGGAGTAGCGGGGGGATACCAAGAGACCCAGTACTTC
CASSPGVAGGYQETQYF
>TRBV6-2/TRBV6-3|TRBJ2-1|NA|once
TGTGCCAGCAGTTTACCCACTGGGCAAGATCGGGGCAATGAGCAGTTCTTC
CASSLPTGQDRGNEQFF
>TRBV7-6|TRBJ2-1|NA|few
TGTGCCAGCAGCTTAGACAGGTCGATCTACAATGAGCAGTTCTTC
CASSLDRSIYNEQFF
>TRBV6-5|TRBJ1-4|NA|NA
TGTGCCAGCAGTTATTCGTCCGGAACTAATGAAAAACTGTTTTTT
CASSYSSGTNEKLFF
>TRBV4-1|TRBJ1-2|NA|many
TGCGCCAGCAGCCAAGATCGGGTTGGGTGGGATGGCTACACCTTC
CASSQDRVGWDGYTF
>TRBV5-6|TRBJ1-5|NA|few
TGTGCCAGCAGCTTGGATGGGGGGCTCTCTCAGCATTTT
CASSLDGGLSQHF
>TRBV24-1|TRBJ2-2|NA|NA
TGTGCCACCAGTGATAGATACACCGGGGAGCTGTTTTTT
CATSDRYTGELFF
>TRBV7-8|TRBJ2-3|TRBD2|many
TGTGCCAGCAGCCCCCCCCGACTAGCGGGGGGCTACCTTCTAGATACGCAGTATTTT
CASSPPRLAGGYLLDTQYF
>TRBV10-2|TRBJ1-5|TRBD1|NA
TGCGCCAGCAGCATCCACGGGACAGGAGGGAATCAGCCCCAGCATTTT
CASSIHGTGGNQPQHF
>TRBV7-9|TRBJ2-3|NA|few
TGTGCCAGCAGCTCGCCTCTAGCTTCCCGAAGCACAGATACGCAGTATTTT
CASSSPLASRSTDTQYF
>TRBV2|TRBJ1-2|NA|few
TGTGCCAGCAGTGAAGCCTCCACCGGGAGCCGCTATGGCTACACCTTC
CASSEASTGSRYGYTF
>TRBV6-1|TRBJ2-3|TRBD1|NA
TGTGCCAGCGGGGACAGGGGAGTGGATACGCAGTATTTT
CASGDRGVDTQYF
>TRBV15|TRBJ1-5|NA|many
TGTGCCACCGGGGAGGAGGGTGCGGATCAGCCCCAGCATTTT
CATGEEGADQPQHF
>TRBV7-2|TRBJ2-1|TRBD2|many
TGTGCCAGCAGCTTATATCGGGGGGCCTACAATGAGCAGTTCTTC
CASSLYRGAYNEQFF
>TRBV27|TRBJ1-6|NA|NA
TGTGCCAGCAGTTCAGGGGTTTCACCCCTCCACTTT
CASSSGVSPLHF
>TRBV5-1|TRBJ1-2|NA|few
TGCGCCAGCAGCTCTACAGGGTTGGGAGTCTATGGCTACACCTTC
CASSSTGLGVYGYTF
>TRBV20-1|TRBJ1-2|TRBD1|NA
TGCAGTGCTAGAGCTCCCCGAGCCGGGACAGGGGGCTCTGGCTACACCTTC
CSARAPRAGTGGSGYTF
>TRBV7-9|TRBJ2-1|TRBD1|NA
TGTGCCAGCAGCCCCCGGACAGGGGTTTTTGAGCAGTTCTTC
CASSPRTGVFEQFF
>TRBV10-3|TRBJ2-7|NA|NA
TGTGCCATCAGCAGGGACTCCTACGAGCAGTACTTC
CAISRDSYEQYF
>TRBV28|TRBJ1-2|NA|many
TGTGCCAGCAGTGAGACATACGTCTATGGCTACACCTTC
CASSETYVYGYTF
>TRBV24-1|TRBJ2-1|TRBD1|few
TGTGCCACCGGAGGAGAGGGGACAGGGGGCTGGGGCTCCTACAATGAGCAGTTCTTC
CATGGEGTGGWGSYNEQFF
>TRBV4-3|TRBJ1-1|NA|NA
TGCGCCAGCAGCCAAGAACCGTTGAGCACTGAAGCTTTCTTT
CASSQEPLSTEAFF
>TRBV7-2|TRBJ2-1|NA|few
TGTGCCAGCAGCGTTGAAGTAGGGGAGAACAATGGTGAGCAGTTCTTC
CASSVEVGENNGEQFF
>TRBV6-1|TRBJ1-1|NA|many
TGTGCCACCCGAACGGGCGGAGAGAACACTGAAGCTTTCTTT
CATRTGGENTEAFF
>TRBV27|TRBJ2-3|NA|few
TGTGCCAGCAGTTTGGGAGGACACCCAGATACGCAGTATTTT
CASSLGGHPDTQYF
>TRBV27|TRBJ1-3|NA|NA
TGTGCCAGCAGTACCGGGATCACTGGAAACACCATATATTTT
CASSTGITGNTIYF
>TRBV7-9|TRBJ1-2|NA|many
TGTGCCAGCAGCCCAACCGACATCGGTGGCTACACCTTC
CASSPTDIGGYTF
>TRBV7-6|TRBJ1-1|NA|many
TGTGCCAGCAGACCTCCACCGGGACACAACACTGAAGCTTTCTTT
CASRPPPGHNTEAFF